This T cell receptor beta chain derives from a study of spatial heterogeneity in lung cancer. TCRdb ran MiXCR on the 5' RACE reads and lists one entry per CDR3 protein. The sample consists of under 100,000 distinct CDR3 sequences, approximately 8.6% of them appearing once. The CDR3 extends over 13 amino acids. CDR1 is SEHNR, CDR2 FQNEAQ, per germline (reference sequence). Trimming stripped 2 bases from V and 7 bases from J, with 12 bases between. The time point is: sample taken at primary tumor resection. Unsorted whole RNA samples from tumor, nontumor lung or frozen PBMC were sequenced. This sequence originates from a male donor with early-stage non-small cell lung cancer. The chain joins TRBV7-9 to TRBJ2-7; D may correspond to TRBD1 or TRBD2 (5 bases each). This material consisted of PBMCs, taken at surgery. CDR3 bases: TGTGCCAGCAGCTTAAGCGGCAGGGCGGAGCAGTACTTC. This sequence encodes CASSLSGRAEQYF.